This T cell receptor beta chain was retrieved from a study of vaccination and CD4 T cells after COVID-19. Study as a whole: The convalescents were made up of six males and four females, two of whom were Hispanic.

Treatment given: approximately 10-day PBMC culture with coronavirus spike peptide pools or control peptides (ViraFEST assay). ViraFEST expanded antigen-specific T cells with peptide pools, then sequenced TCRs. Dates of positive PCR ran from March to December 2020, before US Alpha, Beta and Delta variants. Once obtained from cultured CD4+ T cells, the DNA was sequenced using the Oncomine TCR Beta short-read assay. It was cultured CD4+ T cells from which genomic DNA was extracted. TCRdb called the PCR reads again in MiXCR, with one record for every CDR3 protein. Here the sample spans 20,000 or so distinct CDR3 sequences, 45% to 60% being singletons. A word on this clonotype: Its antigen is unknown.

CDR1 is SGHRS, CDR2 YFSETQ, per germline. The CDR3 spans 14 residues. The ends were cut back, 4 bases at V and 2 bases at J, with 9 bases in the middle. The chain has TRBV5-1 and TRBJ2-2; a possible D gene is TRBD1 (6 bases). Source material: CD4+ T cells from blood, cultured in vitro. This receptor was identified in a human donor who had recovered from COVID-19. The CDR3 sequence: CASSLGHNTGELFF. The CDR3 DNA sequence: TGCGCCAGCAGCCTGGGACACAACACCGGGGAGCTGTTTTTT.